This T cell receptor (beta chain) was identified during a study of regulatory T cells in long-lasting Graves disease. Through Arm-PCR of CDR3 regions and iRepertoire HTBI primers, TCR beta libraries were built. In the study's own analysis: Samples revealed 50 to 70 TRBV and roughly 15 TRBJ segments. TCRdb redid the calling of the multiplex PCR reads with MiXCR, one entry per CDR3 protein. It is TCRdb's table, rather than the study itself, that gives the V and J calls and clone size. Of under 250,000 distinct CDR3 sequences in the sample, 20% to 25% are singletons; the top ten hold approximately 15%. This clonotype has a handful of counts. Since a much larger clone is just one base distant, this may be a read error. The CDR3 is 12 residues long. Germline assignment: CDR1 LGHDT and CDR2 YNNKEL (reference sequence). The sample's time point: newly diagnosed GD, antithyroid drugs for less than 3 months. PBMC-derived RNA was used for the TCR library. American Thyroid Association guidelines were used to diagnose Graves' disease. Peripheral blood, about 9 milliliters per patient, was collected in EDTA tubes.

The sequenced sample was peripheral blood mononuclear cells (PBMCs), obtained at new diagnosis, from a patient treated with antithyroid drugs. The chain combines TRBV3-1 with TRBJ2-2; D unresolved. The TCR originated in a female donor with Graves disease. CDR3 DNA: TGTGCCTGCAGCCATTCCCCCGGGGAGCTGTTTTTT. The encoded protein is CACSHSPGELFF.